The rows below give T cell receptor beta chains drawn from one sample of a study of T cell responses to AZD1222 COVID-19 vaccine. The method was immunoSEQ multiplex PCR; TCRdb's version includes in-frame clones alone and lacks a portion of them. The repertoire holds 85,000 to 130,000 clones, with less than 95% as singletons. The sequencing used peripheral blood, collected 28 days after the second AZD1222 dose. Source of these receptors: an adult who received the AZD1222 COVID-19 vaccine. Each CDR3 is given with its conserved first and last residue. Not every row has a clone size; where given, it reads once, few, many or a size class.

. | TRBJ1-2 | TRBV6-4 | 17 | CASGRIKTPLANYGYTF
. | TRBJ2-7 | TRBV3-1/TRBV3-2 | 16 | CASSQEAGTGVYEQYF
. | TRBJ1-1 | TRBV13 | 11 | CASSLRGGAFF
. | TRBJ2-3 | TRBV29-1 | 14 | CSVPPGGGTDTQYF
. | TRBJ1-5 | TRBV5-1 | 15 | CASRGTGTPNQPQHF
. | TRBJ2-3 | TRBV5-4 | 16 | CASSLAWGAGADTQYF
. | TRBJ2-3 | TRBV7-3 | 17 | CASSLVSGAPWSDTQYF
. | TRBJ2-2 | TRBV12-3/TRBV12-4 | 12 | CASNSGTGELFF
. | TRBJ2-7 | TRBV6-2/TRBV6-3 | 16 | CASSDQPRVPHREQYF
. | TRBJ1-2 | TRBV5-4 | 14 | CASSLAQGVSGYTF
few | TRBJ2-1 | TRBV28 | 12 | CASTFGVREQFF
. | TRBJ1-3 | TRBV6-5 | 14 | CASSLSGAGNTIYF
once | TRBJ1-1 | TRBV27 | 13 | CASRMGRNTEAFF
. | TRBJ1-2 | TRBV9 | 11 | CASSEGVGYTF
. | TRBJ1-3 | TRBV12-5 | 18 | CASGAGRRGLLSGNTIYF
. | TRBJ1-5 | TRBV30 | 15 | CAWSERGKGNQPQHF
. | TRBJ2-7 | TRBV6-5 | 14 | CASSRDSGTYEQYF
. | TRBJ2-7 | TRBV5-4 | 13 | CASSHDTTYEQYF
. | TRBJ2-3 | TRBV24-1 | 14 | CATSDFGEADTQYF
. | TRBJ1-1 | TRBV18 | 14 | CASSPLDRNTEAFF
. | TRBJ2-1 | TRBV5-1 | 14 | CASSYEGTYNEQFF
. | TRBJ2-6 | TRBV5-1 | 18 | CASSLVQGVVAGANVLTF
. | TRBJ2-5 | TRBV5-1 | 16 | CASSSRLAGGQETQYF
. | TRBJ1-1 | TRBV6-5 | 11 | CASQGNTEAFF
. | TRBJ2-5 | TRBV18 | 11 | CASSPGETQYF
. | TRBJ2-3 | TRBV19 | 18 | CASSTIAGGSSSTDTQYF
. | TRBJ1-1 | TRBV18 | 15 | CASSPRTSRGTEAFF
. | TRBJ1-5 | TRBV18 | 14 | CASSPSAGVQPQHF